The next 2 T cell receptor beta chains were all read from a single sample in a study of cytomegalovirus exposure and HLA in healthy donors (dated 2017 in TCRdb). The library was built by means of the immunoSEQ multiplex PCR assay. The multiplex PCR relied on a mix of 60 forward primers for TCR Vbeta segments and 13 reverse primers for TCR Jbeta segments. TCRdb provides this immuneACCESS table in a form limited to in-frame rearrangements. Some clones are lacking; in checked studies, under half of them reflect an unresolved V gene, and why the rest are absent is not known. The sample table holds 60,000 to 100,000 clones, of which about four fifths were seen once. 5.5% of the sample belongs to the ten largest clones. Sequencing was performed on PBMCs. These receptors were collected from a male donor in good health and CMV-seropositive.

The gene calls are TRBV7-2 and TRBJ2-3; no definite D call. The CDR3 has 12 amino acids. V lost 5 bases and J lost 0, with 3 bases in between. Germline V lookup: CDR1 SGHTA, CDR2 FQGNSA. The CDR3 sequence: CASSESTDTQYF. DNA of the CDR3: TGTGCCAGCAGCGAGAGCACAGATACGCAGTATTTT. Full variable domain (outside the CDR3, taken from reference TRBV7-2 and TRBJ2-3): GAGVSQSPSNKVTEKGKDVELRCDPISGHTALYWYRQSLGQGLEFLIYFQGNSAPDKSGLPSDRFSAERTGGSVSTLTIQRTQQEDSAVYLCASSESTDTQYFGPGTRLTVL.

The V gene is TRBV5-1, the J gene TRBJ1-1, with D possibly matching TRBD1 (6 bases). Trimming stripped 2 bases from V and 1 base from J, with 12 bases between. The CDR3 covers 15 residues. CDR1 and CDR2 from the germline V gene are SGHRS and YFSETQ. Here the CDR3 DNA reads TGCGCCAGCAGCTTAGAGGGACACCCGAACACTGAAGCTTTCTTT. Translated, it gives CASSLEGHPNTEAFF. Filled out from reference TRBV5-1 and TRBJ1-1, the complete variable domain reads KAGVTQTPRYLIKTRGQQVTLSCSPISGHRSVSWYQQTPGQGLQFLFEYFSETQRNKGNFPGRFSGRQFSNSRSEMNVSTLELGDSALYLCASSLEGHPNTEAFFGQGTRLTVV.